Following are 13 T cell receptor beta chains from one sample sequenced in a study of blood T cells in healthy people across ages. The use of a sample-barcoded 5' primer and a J-beta primer mix characterized a second PCR of roughly 6 to 11 cycles. A single record per CDR3 protein comes from TCRdb applying MiXCR to the 5' RACE reads. The data contain approximately 820,000 distinct CDR3 sequences, approximately 48% of them singletons. Sequenced sample: blood. The receptors originated from a man aged 55-75 years in good health.

The rearrangement links TRBV7-9 to TRBJ2-7; 8 positions match TRBD1. CDR3 length equals 14 residues. The ends lost 6 bases at V and 4 bases at J; junction bases unmatched: 8. The germline gives CDR1 SEHNR, CDR2 FQNEAQ (reference sequence). CDR3 nucleotide sequence: TGTGCCAGCAGTTCTCAGGGGGCGCGATACGAGCAGTACTTC. Translated, it gives CASSSQGARYEQYF.

This clonotype turned up a few times. This sequence joins TRBV9 and TRBJ2-1; D possibly corresponds to TRBD2 (5 bases). In germline, CDR1 is SGDLS, CDR2 YYNGEE. CDR3 length equals 13 residues. V was pared by 7 bases and J by 1 base, with 9 bases between. The CDR3 nucleotides are TGTGCCAGCGGAGAGGGATCCTACAATGAGCAGTTCTTC. It encodes CASGEGSYNEQFF.

V is TRBV7-9 and J is TRBJ2-7; a weak D match, TRBD1 (7 bases). From germline, CDR1 is SEHNR and CDR2 FQNEAQ (reference sequence). V was clipped by 5 bases and J by 3 bases, with 20 bases between them. The CDR3 covers 16 residues. In nucleotides, the CDR3 is TGTGCCAGCAGCGACTACAGGCAGGGGGGCAACTACGAGCAGTACTTC. Protein product: CASSDYRQGGNYEQYF.

The rearrangement links TRBV5-5 to TRBJ2-3; D ambiguous. Germline-derived CDR1 and CDR2 are SGHKS and YYEKEE (reference sequence). CDR3 length equals 14 residues. Trimming took 4 bases from V and 1 from J, leaving 10 bases between them. CDR3 sequence: CASSRPPGTDTQYF. The DNA of the CDR3 is TGTGCCAGCAGCCGGCCCCCGGGCACAGATACGCAGTATTTT.

The sample holds a few counts of this clonotype. The V gene is TRBV11-2, the J gene TRBJ2-1; D unresolved. Germline values: CDR1 SGHAT, CDR2 FQNNGV. Trimming took off 0 bases at V and 13 bases at J, with 13 bases between the two ends. The length of the CDR3 is 13 residues. This CDR3 is CASSLDRLQLQFF. CDR3 sequence (DNA): TGTGCCAGCAGCTTAGATCGGTTGCAGCTACAGTTCTTC.

The chain couples TRBV3-1 to TRBJ2-3; D remains ambiguous. This CDR3 is built from 14 residues. CDR1 and CDR2 (germline): LGHDT, YNNKEL (reference sequence). With 1 base removed from V and 6 bases from J, the gap between germline ends came to 11 bases. In DNA form, the CDR3 reads TGTGCCAGCAGCCAAGTTCCCGTGTCGGATACGCAGTATTTT. This encodes CASSQVPVSDTQYF.

This clonotype was picked up one time. Since a much larger clone is just one base distant, this may be a read error. This chain uses TRBV4-3 with TRBJ2-4; D may be TRBD1 (5 bases). The germline V gene encodes CDR1 LGHNA and CDR2 YSLEER. The CDR3 has 15 residues. The V and J ends lost 0 bases and 15 bases respectively, with 21 bases between them. CDR3 DNA sequence: TGCGCCAGCAGCCAAGAAGGCAGGGATCCCTACGAGCGGTACTTC. Protein product: CASSQEGRDPYERYF.

This clonotype was observed at least ten times. The rearrangement links TRBV10-3 to TRBJ2-5; the D is unclear. V lost 4 bases and J 5 bases, leaving 8 bases between the germline ends. The CDR3 spans 12 residues. Germline V gene data show CDR1 as ENHRY and CDR2 as SYGVKD. The CDR3 DNA follows: TGTGCCATCAGTGCCGCGGCGGAGACCCAGTACTTC. As protein: CAISAAAETQYF.

V is TRBV6-5 and J is TRBJ2-3, with 12 nucleotides matching TRBD2. CDR1 and CDR2 from the germline V gene are MNHEY and SVGAGI. This CDR3 comprises 20 residues. V shed 2 bases, J shed 0 bases, and the junction held 12 bases outside the gene matches. The CDR3 sequence is CASSYTLPWTSGTSTDTQYF. The DNA for the CDR3 is TGTGCCAGCAGTTACACTCTTCCCTGGACTAGCGGGACTAGCACAGATACGCAGTATTTT.

The chain couples TRBV11-3 to TRBJ2-7; 7 bases are a match to TRBD2. Germline CDR1 reads SGHNT; CDR2 reads YENEEA. Trimming cost V 5 bases and J 6 bases; bases outside gene matches: 16. There are 16 residues in the CDR3. The CDR3 here is CASSHFSQWGRAEQYF. CDR3 coding DNA: TGTGCCAGCAGCCACTTCAGTCAATGGGGGAGGGCCGAGCAGTACTTC.

The table lists this clonotype with a few counts. The chain carries TRBV19 and TRBJ2-3, with no clear D. V was trimmed by 6 bases and J by 6 bases, leaving 19 bases between them. Germline V gives CDR1 LNHDA, CDR2 SQIVND (reference sequence). The CDR3 is made up of 15 amino acids. The CDR3 loop reads CASSPWGGLIDTQYF. In DNA form, the CDR3 reads TGTGCCAGTAGCCCCTGGGGTGGTTTGATCGATACGCAGTATTTT.

This clonotype was detected many times. This sequence joins TRBV20-1 and TRBJ2-1, with 9 bases identical to TRBD2. The V gene's germline CDR1 is DFQATT and CDR2 SNEGSKA (reference sequence). V gave up 0 bases and J gave up 8 bases; unmatched junction bases: 8. The CDR3 totals 15 residues. The DNA for the CDR3 is TGCAGTGCTAGAGATTGGGTAGCGGGAGTCCATGAGCAGTTCTTC. This gives the protein CSARDWVAGVHEQFF.

This clonotype turned up a few times. The chain couples TRBV20-1 to TRBJ1-5; 8 positions agree with TRBD1. From germline, CDR1 is DFQATT and CDR2 SNEGSKA (reference sequence). CDR3 size: 14 residues. J was trimmed by 6 bases and V by 3 bases; bases with no gene match: 7. The CDR3 spells CSARDRDLLQPQHF. Here the CDR3 DNA reads TGCAGTGCTAGGGACAGGGACTTACTTCAGCCCCAGCATTTT.